This T cell receptor beta chain was documented in a study of OX40 agonist ivuxolimab in advanced cancers. Overall study: The patients got ivuxolimab, which is an agonistic anti-OX40 (CD134) antibody. Study-level results: Part of the nonresponder group also had normalized T-cell clonal expansion that was low.

Method: immunoSEQ multiplex PCR; TCRdb's copy keeps in-frame clones and lacks some. The table lists tens of thousands of clones, about 80% of them singletons. Of note for this clone: Its target is unknown.

Per germline, CDR1 ENHRY and CDR2 SYGVKD. V was clipped by 5 bases and J by 1 base, with 6 bases between them. This CDR3 is built from 12 residues. The sample was CD4+ or CD8+ T cells sorted from blood, taken in a trial of the OX40 agonist ivuxolimab. The chain uses TRBV10-3 and TRBJ2-7; tentatively, D is TRBD1 (5 bases). This TCR derives from an adult with an advanced solid tumor such as melanoma, head and neck, liver or kidney cancer. The DNA of the CDR3 is TGTGCCATCAGTCGACAGTCCTACGAGCAGTACTTC. The encoded protein is CAISRQSYEQYF.